These T cell receptor beta chains were read from a single sample in a study of blood T cell repertoires in COVID-19. The method was immunoSEQ multiplex PCR; TCRdb's version includes in-frame clones alone and lacks a portion of them. The sample shows under 250,000 clones, approximately 86% of them seen only once. What was sequenced was peripheral blood. The receptors come from a woman aged 55-75 years with active or convalescent COVID-19. The CDR3 runs from the conserved cysteine through the conserved F or W. The D gene is left open where the match is weak.

>TRBD1|TRBV28
CASSPRTGGVETQYF
>TRBD1|TRBV5-1
CASSLAAGQGLNEQFF
>.|TRBV7-9
CASSLNAGGETEAFF
>.|TRBV6-5
CASRSIPGELFF
>.|TRBV6-5
CASSYYPVSSYNEQFF
>TRBD1|TRBV7-8
CASRPYRQGVTGELFF
>.|TRBV18
CASSPWKGGNQPQHF
>.|TRBV11-2
CASSLLIRADTQYF
>.|TRBV7-9
CASSLELPRQFF
>.|TRBV18
CASSPEGQPQHF
>TRBD1|TRBV10-2
CASSQATGGIKAFF
>TRBD1|TRBV28
CASSLRTGGAQYF
>.|TRBV2
CASSPVILYEQYF
>.|TRBV12-3/TRBV12-4
CASSRGAGETQYF